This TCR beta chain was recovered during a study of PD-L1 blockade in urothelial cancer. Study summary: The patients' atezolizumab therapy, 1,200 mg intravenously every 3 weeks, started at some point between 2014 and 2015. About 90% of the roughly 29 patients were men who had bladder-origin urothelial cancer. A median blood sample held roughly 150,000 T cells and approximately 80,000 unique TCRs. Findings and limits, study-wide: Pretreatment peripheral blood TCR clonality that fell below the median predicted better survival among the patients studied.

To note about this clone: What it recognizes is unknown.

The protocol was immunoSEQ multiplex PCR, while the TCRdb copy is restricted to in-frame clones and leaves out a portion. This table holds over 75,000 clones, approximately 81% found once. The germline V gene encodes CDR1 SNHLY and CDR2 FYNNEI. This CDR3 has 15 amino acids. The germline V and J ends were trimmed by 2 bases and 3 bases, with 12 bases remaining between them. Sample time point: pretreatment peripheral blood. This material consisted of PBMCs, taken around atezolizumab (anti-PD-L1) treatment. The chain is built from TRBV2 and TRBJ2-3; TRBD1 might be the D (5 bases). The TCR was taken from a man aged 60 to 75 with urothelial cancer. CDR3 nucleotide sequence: TGTGCCAGCAGTGAATGGAAGGACACAACAGATACGCAGTATTTT. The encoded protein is CASSEWKDTTDTQYF.